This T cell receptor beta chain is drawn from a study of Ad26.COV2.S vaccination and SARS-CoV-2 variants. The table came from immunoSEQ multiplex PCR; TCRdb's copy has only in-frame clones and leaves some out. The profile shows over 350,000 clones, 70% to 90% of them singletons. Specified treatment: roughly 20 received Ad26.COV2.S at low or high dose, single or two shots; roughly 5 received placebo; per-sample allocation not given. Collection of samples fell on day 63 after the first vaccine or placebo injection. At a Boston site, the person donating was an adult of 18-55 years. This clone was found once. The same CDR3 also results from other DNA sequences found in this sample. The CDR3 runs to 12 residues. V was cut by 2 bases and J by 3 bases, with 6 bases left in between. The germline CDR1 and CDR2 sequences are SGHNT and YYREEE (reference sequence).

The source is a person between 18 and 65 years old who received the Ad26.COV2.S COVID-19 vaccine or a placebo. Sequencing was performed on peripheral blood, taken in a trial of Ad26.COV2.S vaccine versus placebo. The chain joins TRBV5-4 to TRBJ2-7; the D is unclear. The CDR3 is CASSLDRYEQYF. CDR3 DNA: TGTGCCAGCAGCTTAGACCGCTACGAGCAGTACTTC.